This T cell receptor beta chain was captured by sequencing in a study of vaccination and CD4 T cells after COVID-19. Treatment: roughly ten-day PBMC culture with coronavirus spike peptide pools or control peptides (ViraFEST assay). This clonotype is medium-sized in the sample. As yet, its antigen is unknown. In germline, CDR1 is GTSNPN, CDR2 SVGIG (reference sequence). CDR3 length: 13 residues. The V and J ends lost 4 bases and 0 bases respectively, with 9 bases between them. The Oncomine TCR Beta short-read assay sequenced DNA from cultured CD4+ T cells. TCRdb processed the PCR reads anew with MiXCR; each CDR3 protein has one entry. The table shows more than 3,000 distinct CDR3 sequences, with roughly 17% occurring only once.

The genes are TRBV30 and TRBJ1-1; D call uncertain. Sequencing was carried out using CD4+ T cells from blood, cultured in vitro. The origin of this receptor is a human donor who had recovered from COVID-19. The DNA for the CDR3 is TGTGCCTGGAAGGAGGGAATGAACACTGAAGCTTTCTTT. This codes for CAWKEGMNTEAFF.